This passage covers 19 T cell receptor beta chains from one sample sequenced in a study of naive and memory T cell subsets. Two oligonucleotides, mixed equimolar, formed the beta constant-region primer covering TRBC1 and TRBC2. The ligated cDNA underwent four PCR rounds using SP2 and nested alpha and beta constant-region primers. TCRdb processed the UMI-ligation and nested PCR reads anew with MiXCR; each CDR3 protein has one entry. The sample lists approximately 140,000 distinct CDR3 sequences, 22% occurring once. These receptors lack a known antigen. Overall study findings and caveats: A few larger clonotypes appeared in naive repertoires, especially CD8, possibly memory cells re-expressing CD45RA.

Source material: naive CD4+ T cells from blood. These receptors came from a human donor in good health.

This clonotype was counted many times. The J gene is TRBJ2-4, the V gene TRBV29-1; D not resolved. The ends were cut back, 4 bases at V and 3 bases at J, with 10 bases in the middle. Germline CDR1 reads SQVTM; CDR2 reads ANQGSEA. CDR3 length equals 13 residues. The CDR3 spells CSVGPLGKNIQYF. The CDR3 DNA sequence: TGCAGCGTTGGCCCGTTGGGCAAAAACATTCAGTACTTC.

DNA for the CDR3: TGCAGTGCTCGTAGGACTGGAAGTTCCACAGATACGCAGTATTTT. It encodes CSARRTGSSTDTQYF. The rearrangement links TRBV20-1 to TRBJ2-3; possible D gene TRBD2, 5 bases. Germline V gene sequence: CDR1 DFQATT, CDR2 SNEGSKA (reference sequence). The CDR3 totals 15 residues. The ends were cut back, 5 bases at V and 2 bases at J, with 17 bases in the middle.

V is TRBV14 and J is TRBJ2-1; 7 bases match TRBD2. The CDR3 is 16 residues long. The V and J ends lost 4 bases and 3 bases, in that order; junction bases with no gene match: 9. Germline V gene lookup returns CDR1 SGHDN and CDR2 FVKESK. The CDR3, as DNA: TGTGCCAGCAGCCCTAACTGGGCGGGAGTCTACAATGAGCAGTTCTTC. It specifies CASSPNWAGVYNEQFF.

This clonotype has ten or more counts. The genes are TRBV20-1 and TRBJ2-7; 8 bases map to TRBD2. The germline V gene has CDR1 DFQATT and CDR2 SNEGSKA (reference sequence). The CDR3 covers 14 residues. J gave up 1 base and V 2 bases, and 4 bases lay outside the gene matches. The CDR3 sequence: CSARTSGGSYEQYF. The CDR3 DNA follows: TGCAGTGCTAGAACTAGCGGAGGTTCCTACGAGCAGTACTTC.

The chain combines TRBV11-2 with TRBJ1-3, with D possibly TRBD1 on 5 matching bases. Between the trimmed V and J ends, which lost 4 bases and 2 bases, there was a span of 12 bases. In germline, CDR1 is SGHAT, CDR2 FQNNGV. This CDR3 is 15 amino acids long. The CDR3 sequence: CASSSPDKTGNTIYF. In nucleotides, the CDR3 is TGTGCCAGCAGCTCACCGGACAAGACTGGAAACACCATATATTTT. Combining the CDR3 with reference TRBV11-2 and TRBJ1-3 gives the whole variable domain EAGVAQSPRYKIIEKRQSVAFWCNPISGHATLYWYQQILGQGPKLLIQFQNNGVVDDSQLPKDRFSAERLKGVDSTLKIQPAKLEDSAVYLCASSSPDKTGNTIYFGEGSWLTVV.

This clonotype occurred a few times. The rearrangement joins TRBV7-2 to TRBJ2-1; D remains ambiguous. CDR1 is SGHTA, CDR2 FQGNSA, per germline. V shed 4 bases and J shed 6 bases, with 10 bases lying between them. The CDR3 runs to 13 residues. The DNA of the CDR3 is TGTGCCAGCAGCTCCCGGGTGGGCAATGAGCAGTTCTTC. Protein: CASSSRVGNEQFF.

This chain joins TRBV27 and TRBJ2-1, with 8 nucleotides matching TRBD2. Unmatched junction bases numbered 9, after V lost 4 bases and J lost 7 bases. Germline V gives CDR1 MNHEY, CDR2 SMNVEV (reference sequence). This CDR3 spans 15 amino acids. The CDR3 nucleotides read TGTGCCAGCAGTTCGAAAGCGGGAGACGGTAATGAGCAGTTCTTC. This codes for CASSSKAGDGNEQFF.

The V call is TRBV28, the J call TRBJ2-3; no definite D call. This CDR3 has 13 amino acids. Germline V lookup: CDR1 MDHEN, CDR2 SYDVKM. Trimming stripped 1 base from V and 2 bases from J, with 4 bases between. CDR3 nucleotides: TGTGCCAGCAGTTTATACCCCACAGATACGCAGTATTTT. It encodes CASSLYPTDTQYF.

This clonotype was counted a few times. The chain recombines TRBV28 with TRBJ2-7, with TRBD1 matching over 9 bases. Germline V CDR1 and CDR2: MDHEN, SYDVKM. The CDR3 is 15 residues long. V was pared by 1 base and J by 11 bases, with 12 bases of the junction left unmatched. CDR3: CASSLSGTGLRSEYF. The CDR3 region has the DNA TGTGCCAGCAGTTTATCGGGGACAGGGCTTAGGTCGGAGTACTTC.

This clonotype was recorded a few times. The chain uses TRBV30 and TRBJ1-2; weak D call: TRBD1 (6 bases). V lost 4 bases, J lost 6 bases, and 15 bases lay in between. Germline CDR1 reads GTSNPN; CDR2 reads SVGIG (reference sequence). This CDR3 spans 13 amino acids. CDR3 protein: CAWNRPGENGYTF. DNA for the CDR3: TGTGCCTGGAATAGGCCAGGGGAGAATGGCTACACCTTC.

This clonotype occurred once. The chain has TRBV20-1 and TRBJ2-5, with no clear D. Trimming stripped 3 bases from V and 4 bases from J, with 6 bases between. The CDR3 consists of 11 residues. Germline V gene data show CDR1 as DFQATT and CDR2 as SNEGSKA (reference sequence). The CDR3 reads CSASIGETQYF. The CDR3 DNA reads TGCAGTGCTAGTATCGGAGAGACCCAGTACTTC.

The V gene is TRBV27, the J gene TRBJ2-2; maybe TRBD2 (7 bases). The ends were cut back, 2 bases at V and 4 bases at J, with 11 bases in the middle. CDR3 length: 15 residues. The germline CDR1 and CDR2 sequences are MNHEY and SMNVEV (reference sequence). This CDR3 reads CASSLGGAGTGELFF. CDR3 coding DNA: TGTGCCAGCAGTTTAGGGGGGGCGGGCACCGGGGAGCTGTTTTTT.

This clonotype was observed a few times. CDR3 region: CASSALDRSSYNEQFF. The CDR3 DNA is TGCGCCAGCAGTGCTTTGGACCGGAGCTCCTACAATGAGCAGTTCTTC. This rearrangement joins TRBV10-1 to TRBJ2-1; D not resolved. From germline, CDR1 is WNHNN and CDR2 SYGVQD (reference sequence). This CDR3 has 16 amino acids. V was shortened by 4 bases and J by 0 bases, with 13 bases between the two germline ends.

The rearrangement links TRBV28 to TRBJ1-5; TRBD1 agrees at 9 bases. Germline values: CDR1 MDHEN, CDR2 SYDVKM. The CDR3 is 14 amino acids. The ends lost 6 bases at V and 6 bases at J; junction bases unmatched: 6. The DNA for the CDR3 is TGTGCCAGCAGGACACAGGGGGCCGGTCAGCCCCAGCATTTT. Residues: CASRTQGAGQPQHF. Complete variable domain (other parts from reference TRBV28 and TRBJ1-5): DVKVTQSSRYLVKRTGEKVFLECVQDMDHENMFWYRQDPGLGLRLIYFSYDVKMKEKGDIPEGYSVSREKKERFSLILESASTNQTSMYLCASRTQGAGQPQHFGDGTRLSIL.

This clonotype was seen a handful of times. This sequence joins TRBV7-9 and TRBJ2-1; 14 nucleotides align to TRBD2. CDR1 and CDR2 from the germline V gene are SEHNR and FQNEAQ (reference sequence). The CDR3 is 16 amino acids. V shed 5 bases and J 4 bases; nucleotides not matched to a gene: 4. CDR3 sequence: CASSPGTSGRYNEQFF. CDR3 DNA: TGTGCCAGCAGCCCCGGGACTAGCGGGAGATACAATGAGCAGTTCTTC.

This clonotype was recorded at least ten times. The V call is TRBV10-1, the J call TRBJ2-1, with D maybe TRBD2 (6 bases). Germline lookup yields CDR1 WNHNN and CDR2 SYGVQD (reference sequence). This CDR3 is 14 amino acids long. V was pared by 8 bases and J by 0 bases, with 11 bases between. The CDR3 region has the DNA TGCGCCAGCCCGAGGGACTGCTCCTACAATGAGCAGTTCTTC. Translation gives CASPRDCSYNEQFF.

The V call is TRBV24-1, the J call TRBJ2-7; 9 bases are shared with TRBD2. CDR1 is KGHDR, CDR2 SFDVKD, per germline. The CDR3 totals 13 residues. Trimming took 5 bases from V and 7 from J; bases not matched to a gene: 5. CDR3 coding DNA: TGTGCCACCAGTGGGACTAGCGTAGGGGAGCAGTACTTC. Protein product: CATSGTSVGEQYF.

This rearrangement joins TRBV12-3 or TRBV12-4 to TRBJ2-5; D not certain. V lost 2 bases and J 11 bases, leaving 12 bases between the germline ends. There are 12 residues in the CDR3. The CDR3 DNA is TGTGCCAGCAGTTTACCGGGCCGGTATCAGTACTTC. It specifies CASSLPGRYQYF.

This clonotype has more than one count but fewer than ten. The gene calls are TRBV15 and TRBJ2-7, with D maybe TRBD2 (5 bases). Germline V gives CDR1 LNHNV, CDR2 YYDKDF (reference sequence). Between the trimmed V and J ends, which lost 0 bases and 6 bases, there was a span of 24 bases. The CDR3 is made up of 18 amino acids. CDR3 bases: TGTGCCACCAGCAGAGACGCTCTAACGGGAACCCGCCTAGGCGAGCAGTACTTC. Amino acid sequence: CATSRDALTGTRLGEQYF.